The sequence of this TCR beta chain was determined in a study of blood T cell repertoires in COVID-19. On the study more broadly: There were acute and convalescent COVID-19 samples, and they came from the United States, Italy and Spain.

Sequencing was performed with immunoSEQ multiplex PCR; in TCRdb, only in-frame clones are kept and a portion is missing. The sample has roughly 25,000 clones; 70% to 90% are singletons. The V and J ends lost 4 bases and 5 bases respectively, with 6 bases between them. This CDR3 comprises 12 residues. The germline V gene has CDR1 SGHNT and CDR2 YYREEE (reference sequence). The count of this clone is one. The sequencing sample was made of peripheral blood. This TCR was sampled from a man aged 65-85 years with acute or convalescent COVID-19. This rearrangement joins TRBV5-4 to TRBJ1-4; D ambiguous. DNA for the CDR3: TGTGCCAGCAGCGAGAAGAATGAAAAACTGTTTTTT. It translates to CASSEKNEKLFF.